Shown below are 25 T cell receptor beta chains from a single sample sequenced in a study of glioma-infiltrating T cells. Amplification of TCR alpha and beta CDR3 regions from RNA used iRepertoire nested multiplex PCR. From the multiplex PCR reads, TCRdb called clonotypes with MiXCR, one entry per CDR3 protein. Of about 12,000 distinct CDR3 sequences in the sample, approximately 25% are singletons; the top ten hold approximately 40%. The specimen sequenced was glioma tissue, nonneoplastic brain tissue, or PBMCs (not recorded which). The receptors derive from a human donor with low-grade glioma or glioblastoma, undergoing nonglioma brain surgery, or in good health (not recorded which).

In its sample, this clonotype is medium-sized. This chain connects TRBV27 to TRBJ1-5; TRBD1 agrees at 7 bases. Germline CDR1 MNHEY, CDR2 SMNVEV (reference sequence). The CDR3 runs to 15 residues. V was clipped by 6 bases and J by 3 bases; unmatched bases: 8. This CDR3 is CASSPVGQDNQPQHF. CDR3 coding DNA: TGTGCCAGCAGCCCCGTAGGACAGGACAATCAGCCCCAGCATTTT.

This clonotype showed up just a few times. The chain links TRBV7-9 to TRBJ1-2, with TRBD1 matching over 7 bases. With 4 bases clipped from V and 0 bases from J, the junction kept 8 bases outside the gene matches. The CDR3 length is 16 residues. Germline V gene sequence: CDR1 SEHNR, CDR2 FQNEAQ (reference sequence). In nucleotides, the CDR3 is TGTGCCAGCAGCTCGACCTGGGACAGCCCTAACTATGGCTACACCTTC. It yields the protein CASSSTWDSPNYGYTF.

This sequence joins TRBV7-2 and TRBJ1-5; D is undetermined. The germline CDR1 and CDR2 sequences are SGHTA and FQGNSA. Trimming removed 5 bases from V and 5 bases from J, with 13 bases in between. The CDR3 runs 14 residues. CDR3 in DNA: TGTGCCAGCAGCCTACCAGCGTCTCATCAGCCCCAGCATTTT. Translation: CASSLPASHQPQHF.

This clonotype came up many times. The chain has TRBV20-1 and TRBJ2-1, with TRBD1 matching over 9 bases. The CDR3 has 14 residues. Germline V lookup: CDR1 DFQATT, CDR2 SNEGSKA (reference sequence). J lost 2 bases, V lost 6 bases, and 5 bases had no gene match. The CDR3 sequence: CSARDRVAYNEQFF. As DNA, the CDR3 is TGCAGTGCGCGGGACAGGGTAGCCTACAATGAGCAGTTCTTC.

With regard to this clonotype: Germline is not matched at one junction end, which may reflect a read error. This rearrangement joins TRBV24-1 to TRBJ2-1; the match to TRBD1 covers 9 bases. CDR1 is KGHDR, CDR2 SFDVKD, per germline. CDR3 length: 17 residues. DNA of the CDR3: TGTGCCACCAATGATCCGCCGGGACAGGGAAGGGACAATGAGCAGTTCTTC. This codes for CATNDPPGQGRDNEQFF.

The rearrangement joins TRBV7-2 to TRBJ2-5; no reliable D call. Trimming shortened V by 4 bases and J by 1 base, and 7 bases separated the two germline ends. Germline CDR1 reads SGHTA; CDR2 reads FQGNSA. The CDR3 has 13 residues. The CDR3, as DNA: TGTGCCAGCAGCTGGGAAGGCCAAGAGACCCAGTACTTC. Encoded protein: CASSWEGQETQYF.

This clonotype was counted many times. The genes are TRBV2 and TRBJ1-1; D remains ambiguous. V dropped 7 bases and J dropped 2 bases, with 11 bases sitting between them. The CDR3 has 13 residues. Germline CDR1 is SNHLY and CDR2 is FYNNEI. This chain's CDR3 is CASNKDGNTEAFF. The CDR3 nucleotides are TGTGCCAGCAATAAGGACGGAAACACTGAAGCTTTCTTT.

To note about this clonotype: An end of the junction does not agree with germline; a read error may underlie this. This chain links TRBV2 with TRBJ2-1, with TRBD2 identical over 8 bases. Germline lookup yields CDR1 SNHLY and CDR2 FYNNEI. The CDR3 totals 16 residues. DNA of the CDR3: TGTGCCCGCAGTGAAGGAGCATGGGTAGCGGGAACTGAGCAGTTCTTC. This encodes CARSEGAWVAGTEQFF.

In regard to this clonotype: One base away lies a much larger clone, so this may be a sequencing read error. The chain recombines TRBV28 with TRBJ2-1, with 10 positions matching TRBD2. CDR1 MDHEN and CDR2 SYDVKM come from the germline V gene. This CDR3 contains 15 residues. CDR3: CDSSSSGSLLNEQFF. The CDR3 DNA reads TGTGACAGCAGTTCTAGCGGGAGTCTTCTCAATGAGCAGTTCTTC. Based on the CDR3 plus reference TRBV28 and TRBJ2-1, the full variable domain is DVKVTQSSRYLVKRTGEKVFLECVQDMDHENMFWYRQDPGLGLRLIYFSYDVKMKEKGDIPEGYSVSREKKERFSLILESASTNQTSMYLCDSSSSGSLLNEQFFGPGTRLTVL.

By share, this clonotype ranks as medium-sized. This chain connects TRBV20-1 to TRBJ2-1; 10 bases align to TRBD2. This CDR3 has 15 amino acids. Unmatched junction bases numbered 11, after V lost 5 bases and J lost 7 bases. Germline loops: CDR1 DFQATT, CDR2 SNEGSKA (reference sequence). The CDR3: CSAPPSGRAVNEQFF. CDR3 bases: TGCAGTGCTCCTCCCAGCGGGAGGGCCGTAAATGAGCAGTTCTTC.

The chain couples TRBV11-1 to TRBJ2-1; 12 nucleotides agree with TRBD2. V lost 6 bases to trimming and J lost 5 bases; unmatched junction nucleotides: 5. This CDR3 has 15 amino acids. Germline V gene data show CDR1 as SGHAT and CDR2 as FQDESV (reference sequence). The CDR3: CASRRLAGAHNEQFF. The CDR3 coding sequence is TGTGCCAGCAGAAGACTAGCGGGAGCTCACAATGAGCAGTTCTTC.

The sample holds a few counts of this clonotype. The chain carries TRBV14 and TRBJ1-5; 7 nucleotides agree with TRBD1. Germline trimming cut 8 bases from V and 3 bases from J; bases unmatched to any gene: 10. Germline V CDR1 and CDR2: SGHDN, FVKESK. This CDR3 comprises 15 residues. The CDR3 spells CASYRDSDINQPQHF. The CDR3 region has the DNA TGTGCCAGCTACCGGGACAGTGATATCAATCAGCCCCAGCATTTT.

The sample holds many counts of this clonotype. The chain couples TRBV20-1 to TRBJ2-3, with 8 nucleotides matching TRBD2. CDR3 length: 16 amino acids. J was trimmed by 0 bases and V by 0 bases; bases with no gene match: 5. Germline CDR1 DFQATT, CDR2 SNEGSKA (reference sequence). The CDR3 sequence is CSARDRSGSSTDTQYF. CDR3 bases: TGCAGTGCTAGAGATCGGAGCGGGAGTAGCACAGATACGCAGTATTTT.

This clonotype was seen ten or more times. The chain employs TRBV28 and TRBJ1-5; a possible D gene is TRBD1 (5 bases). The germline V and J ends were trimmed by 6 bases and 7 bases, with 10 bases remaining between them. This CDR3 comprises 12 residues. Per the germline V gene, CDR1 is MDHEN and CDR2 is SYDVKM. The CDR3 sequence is CASRRGRQPQHF. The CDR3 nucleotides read TGTGCCAGCAGGCGGGGCCGACAGCCCCAGCATTTT.

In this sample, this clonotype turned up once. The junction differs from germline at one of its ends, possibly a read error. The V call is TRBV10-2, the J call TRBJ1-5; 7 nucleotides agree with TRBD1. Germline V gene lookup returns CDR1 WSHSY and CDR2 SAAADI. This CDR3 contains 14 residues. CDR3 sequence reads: CATGTGDSNQSQHF. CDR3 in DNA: TGCGCCACAGGTACAGGGGATAGCAATCAGTCCCAGCATTTT.

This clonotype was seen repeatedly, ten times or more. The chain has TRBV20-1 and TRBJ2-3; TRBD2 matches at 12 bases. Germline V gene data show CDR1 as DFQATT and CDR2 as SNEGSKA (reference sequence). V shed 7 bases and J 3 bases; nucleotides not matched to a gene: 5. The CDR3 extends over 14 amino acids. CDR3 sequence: CSVPSGRGTDTQYF. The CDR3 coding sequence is TGCAGTGTCCCTAGCGGGAGGGGTACAGATACGCAGTATTTT.

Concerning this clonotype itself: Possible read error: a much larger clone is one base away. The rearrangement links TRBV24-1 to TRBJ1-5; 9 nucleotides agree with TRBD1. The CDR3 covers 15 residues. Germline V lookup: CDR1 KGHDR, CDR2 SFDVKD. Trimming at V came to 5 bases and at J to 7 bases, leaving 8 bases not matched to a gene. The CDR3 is CATSGTTGGLQPQHF. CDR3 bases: TGTGCCACCAGTGGGACTACAGGGGGCCTCCAGCCCCAGCATTTT.

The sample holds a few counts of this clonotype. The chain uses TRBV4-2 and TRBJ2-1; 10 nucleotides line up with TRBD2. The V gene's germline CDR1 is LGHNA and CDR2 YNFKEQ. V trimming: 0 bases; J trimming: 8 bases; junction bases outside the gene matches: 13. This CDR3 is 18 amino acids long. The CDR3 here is CASSQESSPSGSSYEQFF. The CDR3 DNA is TGTGCCAGCAGCCAAGAATCTTCGCCTAGCGGGAGTTCATATGAGCAGTTCTTC.

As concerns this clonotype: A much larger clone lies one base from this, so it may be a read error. The CDR3 sequence: CNARVWGDEQFF. As DNA, the CDR3 is TGCAATGCTAGGGTATGGGGAGATGAGCAGTTCTTC. The chain couples TRBV20-1 to TRBJ2-1; tentative D call: TRBD2 (5 bases). This CDR3 has 12 amino acids. Germline V gene lookup returns CDR1 DFQATT and CDR2 SNEGSKA (reference sequence).

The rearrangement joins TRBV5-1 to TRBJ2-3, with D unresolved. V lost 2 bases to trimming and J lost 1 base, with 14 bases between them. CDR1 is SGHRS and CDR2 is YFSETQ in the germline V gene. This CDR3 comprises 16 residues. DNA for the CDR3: TGCGCCAGCAGCTTTCGACCCTCCTGGGGCACAGATACGCAGTATTTT. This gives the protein CASSFRPSWGTDTQYF.

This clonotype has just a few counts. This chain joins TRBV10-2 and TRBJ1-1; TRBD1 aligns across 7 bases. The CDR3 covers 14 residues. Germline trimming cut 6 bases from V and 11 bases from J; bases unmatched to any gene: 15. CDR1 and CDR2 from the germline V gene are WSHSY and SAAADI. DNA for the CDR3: TGCGCCAGCAGAGATACCGACAGGGTAGATGGGGCTTTCTTT. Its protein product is CASRDTDRVDGAFF.

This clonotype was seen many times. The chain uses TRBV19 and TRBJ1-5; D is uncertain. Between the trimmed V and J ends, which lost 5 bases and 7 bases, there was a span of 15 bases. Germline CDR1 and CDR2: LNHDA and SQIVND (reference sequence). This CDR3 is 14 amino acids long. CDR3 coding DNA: TGTGCCAGTAGTCCCCCCGGAGCGAACCAGCCCCAGCATTTT. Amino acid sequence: CASSPPGANQPQHF.

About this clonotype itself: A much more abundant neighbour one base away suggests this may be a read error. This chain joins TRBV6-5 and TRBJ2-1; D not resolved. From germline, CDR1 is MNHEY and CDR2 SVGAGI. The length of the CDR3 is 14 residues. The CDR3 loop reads CASRDPSSYNEKFF. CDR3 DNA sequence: TGTGCCAGCAGGGACCCGAGCTCCTACAATGAGAAGTTCTTC.

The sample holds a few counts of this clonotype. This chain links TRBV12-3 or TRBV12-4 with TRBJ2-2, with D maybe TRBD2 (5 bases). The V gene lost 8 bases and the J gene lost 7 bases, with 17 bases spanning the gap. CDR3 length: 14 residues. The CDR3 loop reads CASLKRQKVGELFF. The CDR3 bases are TGTGCCAGCTTAAAGCGGCAGAAGGTCGGGGAGCTGTTTTTT.

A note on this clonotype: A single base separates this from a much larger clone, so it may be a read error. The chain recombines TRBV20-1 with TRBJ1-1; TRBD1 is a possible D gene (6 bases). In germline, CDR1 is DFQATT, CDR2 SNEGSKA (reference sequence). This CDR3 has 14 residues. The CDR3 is CSASMTGINTEPFF. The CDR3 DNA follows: TGCAGTGCTAGTATGACAGGAATAAACACTGAACCTTTCTTT.